What follows are 18 T cell receptor beta chains derived from one specimen sequenced in a study of TIL therapy for anti-PD-1-resistant metastatic lung cancer. The libraries were made with immunoSEQ v3. Sequencing was performed with immunoSEQ multiplex PCR; in TCRdb, only in-frame clones are kept and a portion is missing. Here the sample spans 20,000 or so clones, about 80% being singletons. Specified time point: pre-treatment sample, taken before nivolumab and TIL therapy. The sample in question was blood, obtained at baseline. The receptor source for this set is a person aged 25 to 79 with non-small cell lung cancer.

The table lists this clone with a count of one. The CDR3 DNA is TGTGCCAGCTCACCCGGGACAGTTACCTACGAGCAGTACTTC. It codes for CASSPGTVTYEQYF. V gene TRBV18 combines with J gene TRBJ2-7; 7 bases are a match to TRBD1. Losses at the gene ends were 3 bases for V and 2 bases for J; bases not matched to a gene: 4. This CDR3 contains 14 residues. Germline lookup yields CDR1 KGHSH and CDR2 LQKENI.

V is TRBV6-1 and J is TRBJ1-4, with TRBD1 as a possible D gene (5 bases). V lost 8 bases to trimming and J lost 7 bases, with 20 bases between them. This CDR3 spans 15 amino acids. Germline lookup yields CDR1 MNHNS and CDR2 SASEGT. CDR3 loop: CASSRLGTSGEKLFF. The CDR3 region has the DNA TGTGCCAGCTCCAGACTAGGGACCTCGGGTGAAAAACTGTTTTTT.

This chain links TRBV27 with TRBJ1-1, with D possibly TRBD1 on 5 matching bases. The germline V and J ends were trimmed by 3 bases and 0 bases, with 11 bases remaining between them. Germline V CDR1 and CDR2: MNHEY, SMNVEV (reference sequence). The CDR3 sequence is 15 residues long. The DNA of the CDR3 is TGTGCCAGCAGTTTCCACGGGGGTATGAACACTGAAGCTTTCTTT. It yields the protein CASSFHGGMNTEAFF.

The chain has TRBV7-2 and TRBJ2-7; 7 bases fit TRBD2. CDR1 is SGHTA, CDR2 FQGNSA, per germline. The CDR3 contains 15 residues. The V segment lost 3 bases and the J segment 2 bases; nucleotides outside the gene matches: 7. CDR3 sequence (DNA): TGTGCCAGCAGCTTGGGGGGAGGGAGTGCCTACGAGCAGTACTTC. It codes for CASSLGGGSAYEQYF.

The genes are TRBV5-1 and TRBJ2-7; D possibly corresponds to TRBD1 (5 bases). Germline loops: CDR1 SGHRS, CDR2 YFSETQ. Trimming cost V 0 bases and J 6 bases, with 19 bases left between them. The CDR3 has 16 amino acids. This CDR3 is CASSLGQIFSPFEQYF. CDR3 nucleotide sequence: TGCGCCAGCAGCTTGGGACAGATCTTTTCTCCTTTCGAGCAGTACTTC.

The chain carries TRBV6-5 and TRBJ2-3, with 10 bases that match TRBD1. The CDR3 sequence is 15 residues long. Germline V gene data show CDR1 as MNHEY and CDR2 as SVGAGI. J was trimmed by 5 bases and V by 5 bases; bases with no gene match: 7. In nucleotides, the CDR3 is TGTGCCAGCAGTCGATCGGGACAGGGGAGAGATACGCAGTATTTT. Its protein product is CASSRSGQGRDTQYF.

V gene TRBV7-9 combines with J gene TRBJ1-1, with a weak D call TRBD1 (5 bases). Germline CDR1 is SEHNR and CDR2 is FQNEAQ (reference sequence). The V gene lost 6 bases and the J gene lost 9 bases, with 17 bases spanning the gap. The CDR3 spans 13 residues. The CDR3 DNA is TGTGCCAGCAGTCCTACCTCCGGGACGAAAGCTTTCTTT. It codes for CASSPTSGTKAFF.

V is TRBV11-1 and J is TRBJ2-2; no clear D. V was cut by 5 bases and J by 0 bases, with 1 base left in between. Germline values: CDR1 SGHAT, CDR2 FQDESV (reference sequence). The CDR3 is 12 amino acids. CDR3 bases: TGTGCCAGCAGCCCGAACACCGGGGAGCTGTTTTTT. Encoded protein: CASSPNTGELFF.

The J gene is TRBJ2-3, the V gene TRBV6-1; a possible D gene is TRBD1 (6 bases). The V gene lost 6 bases and the J gene lost 5 bases, with 18 bases spanning the gap. Germline CDR1 MNHNS, CDR2 SASEGT. The CDR3 contains 15 residues. Here the CDR3 DNA reads TGTGCCAGCAGCAAAAGGGGGACAAACGTAGATACGCAGTATTTT. Its translation is CASSKRGTNVDTQYF.

This chain uses TRBV6-4 with TRBJ2-5; no firm D call. Per the germline V gene, CDR1 is MRHNA and CDR2 is SNTAGT. CDR3 length equals 16 residues. Trimming removed 7 bases from V and 4 bases from J, with 22 bases in between. The CDR3 is CASTGLATPSGETQYF. Written as DNA, the CDR3 is TGTGCCAGCACTGGATTAGCCACCCCAAGTGGAGAGACCCAGTACTTC.

This sequence joins TRBV15 and TRBJ1-2, with TRBD1 matching over 7 bases. This CDR3 has 15 residues. V lost 1 base and J lost 0; bases outside the gene matches: 2. Germline CDR1 LNHNV, CDR2 YYDKDF (reference sequence). The CDR3 region is CATSRADRANYGYTF. The CDR3 nucleotides read TGTGCCACCAGCAGAGCAGACAGGGCTAACTATGGCTACACCTTC.

This chain connects TRBV7-9 to TRBJ2-7; TRBD2 matches at 9 bases. The CDR3 extends over 15 amino acids. V lost 5 bases, J lost 1 base, and 6 bases stayed unmatched. Per germline, CDR1 SEHNR and CDR2 FQNEAQ (reference sequence). In DNA form, the CDR3 reads TGTGCCAGCAGCCCTCCGACTAGCGGTTCCTACGAGCAGTACTTC. This sequence encodes CASSPPTSGSYEQYF.

V gene TRBV7-8 combines with J gene TRBJ2-7; D possibly corresponds to TRBD2 (6 bases). Germline CDR1 SGHVS, CDR2 FQNEAQ. This CDR3 contains 12 residues. Between the trimmed V and J ends, which lost 3 bases and 6 bases, there was a span of 9 bases. The CDR3 loop is CASSFGGGEQYF. The CDR3 DNA reads TGTGCCAGCAGCTTCGGGGGAGGCGAGCAGTACTTC. Full variable domain (rest looked up from reference TRBV7-8 and TRBJ2-7): GAGVSQSPRYKVAKRGQDVALRCDPISGHVSLFWYQQALGQGPEFLTYFQNEAQLDKSGLPSDRFFAERPEGSVSTLKIQRTQQEDSAVYLCASSFGGGEQYFGPGTRLTVT.

Only one count was recorded for this clone. The chain carries TRBV7-9 and TRBJ1-1; D is perhaps TRBD1 (6 bases). The CDR3 contains 16 residues. Trimming stripped 6 bases from V and 5 bases from J, with 22 bases between. CDR1 SEHNR and CDR2 FQNEAQ come from the germline V gene (reference sequence). CDR3 sequence reads: CASSPTPRGRGTEAFF. The CDR3 DNA is TGTGCCAGCAGTCCAACCCCCAGGGGACGGGGAACTGAAGCTTTCTTT.

This clone was detected a few times. This sequence joins TRBV10-1 and TRBJ1-6, with a possible D match to TRBD1 (6 bases). The CDR3 length is 17 residues. V was pared by 6 bases and J by 0 bases, with 15 bases between. Germline V lookup: CDR1 WNHNN, CDR2 SYGVQD (reference sequence). Here the CDR3 reads CASRLGQRSSYNSPLHF. CDR3 coding DNA: TGCGCCAGCAGGTTAGGACAGCGAAGCTCCTATAATTCACCCCTCCACTTT.

The V call is TRBV6-1, the J call TRBJ2-7; 10 positions agree with TRBD2. With 7 bases clipped from V and 3 bases from J, the junction kept 3 bases outside the gene matches. The CDR3 runs 13 residues. CDR1 and CDR2 (germline): MNHNS, SASEGT. The CDR3 DNA follows: TGTGCCAGCAAGGCTAGCGGGAGCTACGAGCAGTACTTC. Translated: CASKASGSYEQYF.

This chain uses TRBV5-1 with TRBJ1-4; D is perhaps TRBD1 (6 bases). Germline assignment: CDR1 SGHRS and CDR2 YFSETQ. CDR3 size: 14 residues. Trimming pared 4 bases from V and 1 base from J, leaving 8 bases between. CDR3 sequence reads: CASSPDRTNEKLFF. The CDR3 coding sequence is TGCGCCAGCAGCCCGGACAGAACTAATGAAAAACTGTTTTTT.

This chain joins TRBV11-3 and TRBJ1-6, with 10 bases matching TRBD1. The CDR3 runs to 14 residues. J was trimmed by 8 bases and V by 5 bases; bases with no gene match: 3. The germline V gene encodes CDR1 SGHNT and CDR2 YENEEA. DNA of the CDR3: TGTGCCAGCAGCCGGGACAGGGGAGATTCACCCCTCCACTTT. Residues: CASSRDRGDSPLHF.